This T cell receptor (beta chain) was profiled in a study of T cells after yellow fever vaccination. In the study overall: When fractions had low cell numbers, they were prepared with SMART-Seq v4 Ultra Low Input. General observations from the study: FACS-sorted repertoires could harbor abundant contaminating bulk-population clonotypes. Clones from primary vaccination mostly reappeared after the booster (around 97% CD4, over 85% CD8).

Conversion of TCR transcripts into cDNA relied on 5'RACE template switching, which added a universal primer site and UMIs. TCRdb re-called the 5' RACE reads with MiXCR, one entry per CDR3 protein. The sample holds roughly 500,000 distinct CDR3 sequences, approximately 21% seen once. Regarding this clonotype: The antigen remains unidentified.

Trimming removed 8 bases from V and 2 bases from J, with 13 bases in between. The CDR3 contains 13 residues. The germline V gene encodes CDR1 SGHAT and CDR2 FQNNGV. The chain joins TRBV11-2 to TRBJ2-7; D remains unclear. The TCR sequence derives from a man younger than 45 who received the YFV17D yellow fever vaccine. Sequences were derived from PBMCs, sampled 15 days after the yellow fever booster vaccination. CDR3: CASGERWAYEQYF. CDR3 DNA: TGTGCCAGCGGCGAACGTTGGGCCTACGAGCAGTACTTC.